This TCR beta chain is from a study of shared clonotypes between healthy human individuals. To note about this clone: Its antigen remains unknown.

It was CD45RO-negative cells, positively selected for CCR7, that made up naive CD8 cells, with terminally differentiated effector memory CD45RA+ cells excluded. TCRdb's copy holds only in-frame clones and misses some; the assay was immunoSEQ multiplex PCR. The top ten clones hold 0.95% to 1.5% of a sample with around 2,100,000 clones, less than 95% of them seen once. The study's findings and limits: Compared with clonotypes that all four donors shared, non-shared clonotypes had lower generation probabilities.

Germline V lookup: CDR1 GTSNPN, CDR2 SVGIG (reference sequence). CDR3 length: 18 residues. Losses at the gene ends were 5 bases for V and 6 bases for J; bases not matched to a gene: 20. This sequence was found in a man aged 18 to 30 in good health. The specimen was naive CD8+ T cells sorted from blood. The V and J genes are TRBV30 and TRBJ2-2; TRBD2 matches 8 bases. The CDR3 loop is CAWGPGTRSLPDSGELFF. Here the CDR3 DNA reads TGTGCCTGGGGACCCGGGACTAGATCCCTCCCTGATTCCGGGGAGCTGTTTTTT.